The 29 T cell receptor beta chains in this list originate from one sample, sequenced in a study of control samples from healthy donors and cancer patients. Repertoires were generated with immunoSEQ multiplex PCR, while TCRdb's copy carries only in-frame clones and drops some. This table lists 150,000 to 200,000 clones. The sample consisted of blood. Receptors originate from a woman aged 25 to 45 in good health.

This rearrangement joins TRBV5-1 to TRBJ1-1, with no clear D. Germline V gene lookup returns CDR1 SGHRS and CDR2 YFSETQ. This CDR3 contains 15 residues. V dropped 0 bases and J dropped 6 bases, with 15 bases sitting between them. The CDR3, as DNA: TGCGCCAGCAGCTTGGGACCCGGTAGGATCCCTGAAGCTTTCTTT. Translating gives CASSLGPGRIPEAFF.

J is TRBJ1-5 and V is TRBV7-2, with 7 bases aligning to TRBD1. Unmatched junction bases numbered 2, after V lost 3 bases and J lost 3 bases. The CDR3 spans 14 residues. The germline CDR1 and CDR2 sequences are SGHTA and FQGNSA. The CDR3 here is CASSLDRHNQPQHF. DNA for the CDR3: TGTGCCAGCAGCTTGGACAGGCACAATCAGCCCCAGCATTTT.

The rearrangement links TRBV6-2 or TRBV6-3 to TRBJ2-1; D not certain. Trimming took 2 bases from V and 1 from J, leaving 6 bases between them. CDR1 is MNHEY and CDR2 is SVGEGT in the germline V gene. The CDR3 contains 14 residues. CDR3 sequence (DNA): TGTGCCAGCAGTTACGTGGCGTCCTACAATGAGCAGTTCTTC. It codes for CASSYVASYNEQFF.

The chain joins TRBV10-3 to TRBJ2-7; TRBD2 matches at 7 bases. The junction had 3 bases not matched to a gene; V was cut back by 2 bases and J by 2 bases. The CDR3 has 14 amino acids. CDR1 and CDR2 from the germline V gene are ENHRY and SYGVKD. CDR3 sequence reads: CAISEETSPYEQYF. In nucleotides, the CDR3 is TGTGCCATCAGTGAGGAGACTAGCCCCTACGAGCAGTACTTC.

The chain couples TRBV7-9 to TRBJ2-7; possibly TRBD1 for D (6 bases). CDR1 is SEHNR and CDR2 is FQNEAQ in the germline V gene (reference sequence). Trimming took 1 base from V and 0 from J, leaving 7 bases between them. The CDR3 spans 14 residues. The CDR3 reads CASSLGTVSYEQYF. CDR3 nucleotides: TGTGCCAGCAGCTTAGGGACAGTCTCCTACGAGCAGTACTTC.

This chain links TRBV24-1 with TRBJ2-2; D is possibly TRBD1 (5 bases). Looked up from germline, CDR1 is KGHDR and CDR2 is SFDVKD. This CDR3 is built from 15 residues. Trimming took 4 bases from V and 4 from J, leaving 12 bases between them. The CDR3 DNA follows: TGTGCCACCAGTGAACCTATTAGGGGCACCGGGGAGCTGTTTTTT. It is translated as CATSEPIRGTGELFF.

The V gene is TRBV5-1, the J gene TRBJ2-5; a possible D gene is TRBD2 (5 bases). Per the germline V gene, CDR1 is SGHRS and CDR2 is YFSETQ. V lost 0 bases, J lost 1 base, and 7 bases lay in between. The CDR3 runs 14 residues. The CDR3 DNA is TGCGCCAGCAGCTTGGGGAGGCCCCAAGAGACCCAGTACTTC. Amino acid sequence: CASSLGRPQETQYF.

The chain links TRBV7-6 to TRBJ2-3; D is unresolved. The CDR3 runs 15 residues. Germline V lookup: CDR1 SGHVS, CDR2 FNYEAQ. Trimming shortened V by 2 bases and J by 0 bases, and 9 bases separated the two germline ends. The CDR3 loop is CASSLYSTSTDTQYF. The CDR3 DNA follows: TGTGCCAGCAGCTTATACTCTACTAGCACAGATACGCAGTATTTT.

The chain joins TRBV6-2 or TRBV6-3 to TRBJ1-1; no firm D call. CDR1 and CDR2 from the germline V gene are MNHEY and SVGEGT. The CDR3 contains 15 residues. Between the trimmed V and J ends, which lost 6 bases and 4 bases, there was a span of 18 bases. DNA for the CDR3: TGTGCCAGCAGCACGCGGGGAGACGGTAGCACTGAAGCTTTCTTT. Protein product: CASSTRGDGSTEAFF.

The chain joins TRBV19 to TRBJ2-7; no definite D call. V lost 5 bases and J 3 bases, leaving 11 bases between the germline ends. This CDR3 is 13 amino acids long. Germline V gene lookup returns CDR1 LNHDA and CDR2 SQIVND (reference sequence). CDR3 amino acids: CASSWQSNYEQYF. The CDR3 region has the DNA TGTGCCAGTAGTTGGCAGAGCAACTACGAGCAGTACTTC.

The chain uses TRBV19 and TRBJ1-4; no firm D call. V was clipped by 10 bases and J by 0 bases, with 9 bases between them. The germline V gene encodes CDR1 LNHDA and CDR2 SQIVND (reference sequence). The length of the CDR3 is 13 residues. The CDR3 sequence is CATVGATNEKLFF. In DNA, the CDR3 is TGTGCCACCGTAGGTGCAACTAATGAAAAACTGTTTTTT.

The chain carries TRBV7-2 and TRBJ2-1; D may be TRBD2 (6 bases). The CDR3 extends over 12 amino acids. Germline CDR1 and CDR2: SGHTA and FQGNSA. V dropped 5 bases and J dropped 16 bases, with 18 bases sitting between them. The CDR3 DNA is TGTGCCAGCAGCCCGACGGGGGTCTTGAAATTCTTC. Its protein product is CASSPTGVLKFF.

Regarding this clone: The same CDR3 also results from other DNA sequences found in this sample. The chain is built from TRBV4-1 and TRBJ1-5; D remains ambiguous. The V end was cut by 0 bases, the J end by 6 bases, with 3 bases between. Looked up from germline, CDR1 is MGHRA and CDR2 is YSYEKL. The CDR3 sequence is 12 residues long. In DNA, the CDR3 is TGCGCCAGCAGCCAAGATGGTCAGCCCCAGCATTTT. Translating it yields CASSQDGQPQHF.

The rearrangement joins TRBV12-3 or TRBV12-4 to TRBJ1-1; D remains ambiguous. CDR3 length: 12 amino acids. Trimming stripped 1 base from V and 5 bases from J, with 5 bases between. The CDR3 loop is CASSLGVTEAFF. CDR3 coding DNA: TGTGCCAGCAGTTTAGGGGTTACTGAAGCTTTCTTT.

To note about this clone: No conserved phenylalanine or tryptophan ends this CDR3, so it is likely a read error. It is unclear where the CDR3 begins or ends on the DNA, so no DNA is shown, and the CDR3 is as TCRdb lists it. This chain joins TRBV7-2 and TRBJ1-5; the DNA was not used to check the table's D call, TRBD1. The germline gives CDR1 SGHTA, CDR2 FQGNSA. The CDR3 spans 11 amino acids, including both terminal residues. This chain's CDR3 is CASSLPVRGQS.

V gene TRBV29-1 combines with J gene TRBJ1-1; no reliable D call. Germline CDR1 reads SQVTM; CDR2 reads ANQGSEA. This CDR3 is 13 amino acids long. Trimming cost V 6 bases and J 6 bases, with 17 bases left between them. CDR3 sequence: CSVMGTPRAEAFF. The CDR3, as DNA: TGCAGCGTCATGGGAACACCTCGGGCTGAAGCTTTCTTT.

This chain joins TRBV7-2 and TRBJ1-3; D unresolved. Looked up from germline, CDR1 is SGHTA and CDR2 is FQGNSA. V dropped 4 bases and J dropped 4 bases, with 8 bases sitting between them. The CDR3 extends over 13 amino acids. CDR3 nucleotide sequence: TGTGCCAGCAGCTGGAGCTTCGGAAACACCATATATTTT. It translates to CASSWSFGNTIYF.

V usage is TRBV11-3 and J usage is TRBJ2-2; D gene uncertain. V was trimmed by 0 bases and J by 7 bases, leaving 15 bases between them. The germline V gene has CDR1 SGHNT and CDR2 YENEEA. The CDR3 is made up of 16 amino acids. The CDR3 reads CASSLDGGTRHGELFF. The DNA of the CDR3 is TGTGCCAGCAGCTTAGATGGTGGCACCAGGCACGGGGAGCTGTTTTTT.

The gene calls are TRBV7-9 and TRBJ2-2; TRBD2 matches 10 bases. This CDR3 region has 15 residues. V shed 5 bases, J shed 5 bases, and the junction held 5 bases outside the gene matches. CDR1 and CDR2 (germline): SEHNR, FQNEAQ (reference sequence). The CDR3 here is CASSILAGVTGELFF. The CDR3 region has the DNA TGTGCCAGCAGCATTCTAGCGGGGGTTACCGGGGAGCTGTTTTTT.

The chain couples TRBV19 to TRBJ1-4, with TRBD1 identical over 8 bases. Germline-derived CDR1 and CDR2 are LNHDA and SQIVND (reference sequence). The V segment lost 6 bases and the J segment 1 base; nucleotides outside the gene matches: 4. The CDR3 covers 15 residues. The chain's CDR3 is CASSPGQGTNEKLFF. CDR3 DNA: TGTGCCAGTAGCCCAGGACAGGGAACTAATGAAAAACTGTTTTTT. Supplemented by reference TRBV19 and TRBJ1-4, the full variable domain reads DGGITQSPKYLFRKEGQNVTLSCEQNLNHDAMYWYRQDPGQGLRLIYYSQIVNDFQKGDIAEGYSVSREKKESFPLTVTSAQKNPTAFYLCASSPGQGTNEKLFFGSGTQLSVL.

The chain uses TRBV27 and TRBJ1-5; no reliable D call. The CDR3 spans 13 residues. Trimming shortened V by 6 bases and J by 0 bases, and 6 bases separated the two germline ends. Germline CDR1 reads MNHEY; CDR2 reads SMNVEV (reference sequence). The CDR3 bases are TGTGCCAGCAGGGCAGGTAGCAATCAGCCCCAGCATTTT. Translated, it gives CASRAGSNQPQHF.

The V gene is TRBV12-3 or TRBV12-4, the J gene TRBJ1-2; no definite D call. The V end was cut by 3 bases, the J end by 8 bases, with 10 bases between. This CDR3 region has 12 residues. The CDR3 spells CASSLGREGYTF. Here the CDR3 DNA reads TGTGCCAGCAGTTTGGGTCGAGAGGGCTACACCTTC.

The chain is built from TRBV15 and TRBJ2-3; a weak D match, TRBD2 (7 bases). The CDR3 sequence is 18 residues long. Looked up from germline, CDR1 is LNHNV and CDR2 is YYDKDF (reference sequence). The V end was cut by 3 bases, the J end by 1 base, with 20 bases between. The CDR3 is CATSSDPTAGARTDTQYF. CDR3 in DNA: TGTGCCACCAGCAGCGACCCGACGGCGGGGGCCCGCACAGATACGCAGTATTTT.

The chain joins TRBV19 to TRBJ1-1; D is unclear. V lost 6 bases and J lost 0, with 8 bases in between. The CDR3 runs 13 residues. The V gene's germline CDR1 is LNHDA and CDR2 SQIVND (reference sequence). In DNA form, the CDR3 reads TGTGCCAGTAGATTGCTCATGAACACTGAAGCTTTCTTT. The encoded protein is CASRLLMNTEAFF.

The rearrangement links TRBV5-1 to TRBJ2-2; TRBD2 matches 7 bases. V gave up 0 bases and J gave up 5 bases; unmatched junction bases: 7. This CDR3 comprises 16 residues. Germline CDR1 and CDR2: SGHRS and YFSETQ. The CDR3, as DNA: TGCGCCAGCAGCTTGGGACCGGGACTAACTACCGGGGAGCTGTTTTTT. Translated: CASSLGPGLTTGELFF. Combining the CDR3 with reference TRBV5-1 and TRBJ2-2 gives the whole variable domain KAGVTQTPRYLIKTRGQQVTLSCSPISGHRSVSWYQQTPGQGLQFLFEYFSETQRNKGNFPGRFSGRQFSNSRSEMNVSTLELGDSALYLCASSLGPGLTTGELFFGEGSRLTVL.

This CDR3 is CASSSGGAVEETQYF. The DNA for the CDR3 is TGTGCCAGCAGCTCGGGAGGGGCAGTAGAAGAGACCCAGTACTTC. V is TRBV11-2 and J is TRBJ2-5; 8 bases map to TRBD2. CDR3 length: 15 amino acids. Germline loops: CDR1 SGHAT, CDR2 FQNNGV. Trimming at V came to 4 bases and at J to 3 bases, leaving 7 bases not matched to a gene.

The V call is TRBV7-8, the J call TRBJ1-1; no firm D call. The germline CDR1 and CDR2 sequences are SGHVS and FQNEAQ. V lost 5 bases, J lost 4 bases, and 5 bases lay in between. The CDR3 totals 11 residues. The CDR3 region has the DNA TGTGCCAGCAGCCCCAGCACTGAAGCTTTCTTT. Translating gives CASSPSTEAFF.

The V gene is TRBV27, the J gene TRBJ2-7; D remains unclear. Trimming shortened V by 2 bases and J by 0 bases, and 5 bases separated the two germline ends. The CDR3 loop spans 13 amino acids. CDR1 MNHEY and CDR2 SMNVEV come from the germline V gene (reference sequence). CDR3 nucleotides: TGTGCCAGCAGTTTAGGCGCCTCCTACGAGCAGTACTTC. Its translation is CASSLGASYEQYF.

The chain's CDR3 is CASSLGKAGWDYGYTF. The CDR3 DNA follows: TGCGCCAGCAGCTTGGGAAAGGCAGGGTGGGACTATGGCTACACCTTC. V gene TRBV5-1 combines with J gene TRBJ1-2; D may be TRBD1 (5 bases). V lost 0 bases to trimming and J lost 3 bases, with 15 bases between them. Germline CDR1 SGHRS, CDR2 YFSETQ. The CDR3 runs to 16 residues.